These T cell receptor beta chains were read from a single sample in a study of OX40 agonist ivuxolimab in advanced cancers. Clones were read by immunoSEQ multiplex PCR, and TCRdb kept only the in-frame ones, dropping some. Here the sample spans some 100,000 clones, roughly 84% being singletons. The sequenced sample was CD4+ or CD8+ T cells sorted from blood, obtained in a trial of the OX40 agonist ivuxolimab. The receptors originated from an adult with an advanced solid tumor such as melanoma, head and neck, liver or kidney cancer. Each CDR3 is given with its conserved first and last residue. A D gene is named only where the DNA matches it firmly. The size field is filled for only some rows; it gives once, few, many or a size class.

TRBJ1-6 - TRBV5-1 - TGCGCCAGCAGCCGGACAGCGTTTAATTCACCCCTCCACTTT CASSRTAFNSPLHF
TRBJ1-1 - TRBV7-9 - TGTGCCAGCAGCCCCGGTTCGCCGAACACTGAAGCTTTCTTT CASSPGSPNTEAFF
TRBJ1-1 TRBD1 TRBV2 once TGTGCCAGCAGTTTTATTCGACAGGGCAACACTGAAGCTTTCTTT CASSFIRQGNTEAFF
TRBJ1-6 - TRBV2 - TGTGCCACAAGACAGTTCAGCTCCTATAATTCACCCCTCCACTTT CATRQFSSYNSPLHF
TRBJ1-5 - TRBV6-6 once TGTGCCAGCAGTTACTCTGTTTGGGATGACCAGCATTTT CASSYSVWDDQHF
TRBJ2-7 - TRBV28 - TGTGCCAGCAGTTTAGAGGAGGGGTACTCCTACGAGCAGTACTTC CASSLEEGYSYEQYF
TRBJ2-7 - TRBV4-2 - TGTGCCAGCAGCCAAGACCTAGGAGGTTCGGGGCCTCGCTCCTACGAGCAGTACTTC CASSQDLGGSGPRSYEQYF
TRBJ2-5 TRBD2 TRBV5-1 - TGCGCCAGCAGCAAAGATCATACACCACTAGCGGGGGGCCAAGAGACCCAGTACTTC CASSKDHTPLAGGQETQYF
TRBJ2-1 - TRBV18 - TGTGCCAGCTTCCCCGGGCACATCAATGAGCAGTTCTTC CASFPGHINEQFF
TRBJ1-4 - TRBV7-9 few TGTGCCAGCAGCTTATGGGGGGCAACTAATGAAAAACTGTTTTTT CASSLWGATNEKLFF
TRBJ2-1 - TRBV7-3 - TGTGCCAGCAGCTTGGGACTGCCGCAATCTGAGCAGTTCTTC CASSLGLPQSEQFF
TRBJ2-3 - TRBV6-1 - TGTGCCAGCAGTGAACTGGTTTGGGGGAAAAAGAACACAGATACGCAGTATTTT CASSELVWGKKNTDTQYF
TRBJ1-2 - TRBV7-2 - TGTGCCAGCAGCATAGGGCAGTCAGTGGACTATGGCTACACCTTC CASSIGQSVDYGYTF
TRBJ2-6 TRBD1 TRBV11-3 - TGTGCCAGCACCAAGGGGACAGGGAGGTCTGGGGCCAACGTCCTGACTTTC CASTKGTGRSGANVLTF
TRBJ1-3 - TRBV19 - TGTGCCAGTAGTATCCGACTGTTTGGAAACACCATATATTTT CASSIRLFGNTIYF
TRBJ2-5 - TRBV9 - TGTGCCAGCAGCGTAGGTCGCGAGACCCAGTACTTC CASSVGRETQYF
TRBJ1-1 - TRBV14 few TGTGCCAGCAGCCAGCGACAGAGGCTCATGAACACTGAAGCTTTCTTT CASSQRQRLMNTEAFF
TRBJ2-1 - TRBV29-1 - TGCAGCGTTGGGTCCCTGTTGAGCGCCTACAATGAGCAGTTCTTC CSVGSLLSAYNEQFF
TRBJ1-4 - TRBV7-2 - TGTGCCAGCAGTTCACAGGGTGCTAATGAAAAACTGTTTTTT CASSSQGANEKLFF
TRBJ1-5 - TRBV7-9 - TGTGCCAGCAGCTTAGGGGATACGAGGGGGAATCAGCCCCAGCATTTT CASSLGDTRGNQPQHF
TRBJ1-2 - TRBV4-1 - TGCGCCAGCGCTCAAGAACAGTCGGCTGCACGTGGCTACACCTTC CASAQEQSAARGYTF
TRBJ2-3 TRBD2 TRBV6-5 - TGTGCCAGCAGTCCCCCGGGGGGGTTCACGCAGTATTTT CASSPPGGFTQYF
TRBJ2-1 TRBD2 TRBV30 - TGTGCCTGGAGTCCGCCCGGGGGGATTGCCTACAATGAGCAGTTCTTC CAWSPPGGIAYNEQFF
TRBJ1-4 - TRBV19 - TGTGCCAGTAAGGGGGTACGGGCAAACGATGAAGATGAAAAACTGTTTTTT CASKGVRANDEDEKLFF
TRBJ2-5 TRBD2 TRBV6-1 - TGTGCCACCGGGGGAGCGGGGGGGGCCGAGACCCAGTACTTC CATGGAGGAETQYF
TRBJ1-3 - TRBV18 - TGTGCCAGCTCACCCCTCGACGGTGTCTCTGGAAACACCATATATTTT CASSPLDGVSGNTIYF
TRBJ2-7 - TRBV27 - TGTGCCAGCAGTTTACAGGGCTCCTACGAGCAGTACTTC CASSLQGSYEQYF
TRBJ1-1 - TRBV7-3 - TGTGCCAGCAGCTTAAGGGGCGGGGGCACTGAAGCTTTCTTT CASSLRGGGTEAFF
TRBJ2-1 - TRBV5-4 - TGTGCCAGCAGTGAACGTGGGCCCTACAATGAGCAGTTCTTC CASSERGPYNEQFF
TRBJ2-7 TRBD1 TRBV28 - TGTGCCAGCAGTTCCCCCGGGACAGAAGTCTACGAGCAGTACTTC CASSSPGTEVYEQYF
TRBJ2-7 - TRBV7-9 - TGTGCCAGCAGCTTAAACCAGGGTGGGGACGAGCAGTACTTC CASSLNQGGDEQYF
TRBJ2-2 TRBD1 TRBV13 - TGTGCCAGCAGCTTAAATCCAGGGGGCCCGCACACCGGGGAGCTGTTTTTT CASSLNPGGPHTGELFF
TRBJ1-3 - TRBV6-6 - TGTGCCAGCAGTTACTCGACCACTAGTAGAGGAAACACCATATATTTT CASSYSTTSRGNTIYF
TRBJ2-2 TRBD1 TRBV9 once TGTGCCAGCAGCGTATCACAGGGGCCCACCGGGGAGCTGTTTTTT CASSVSQGPTGELFF
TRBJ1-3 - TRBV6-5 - TGTGCCAGCAGTTACTCGAGGGGCTCTGGAAACACCATATATTTT CASSYSRGSGNTIYF
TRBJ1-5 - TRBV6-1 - TGTGCCAGCAGTGAAGTAGACAGCTTTAATCAGCCCCAGCATTTT CASSEVDSFNQPQHF
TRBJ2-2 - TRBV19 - TGTGCCAGTAGGGTTTGGGAAACTACCGGGGAGCTGTTTTTT CASRVWETTGELFF
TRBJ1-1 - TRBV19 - TGTGCCAGTAGTCGTAATAGGGCCTCTAAGAACACTGAAGCTTTCTTT CASSRNRASKNTEAFF
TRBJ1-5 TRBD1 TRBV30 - TGTGCCTGGAGACAAGACAGGGTACCCCAGCCCCAGCATTTT CAWRQDRVPQPQHF
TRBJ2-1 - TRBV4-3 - TGCGCCAGCAGCCAAGATTTAGGGCAGGGGGGAAATGAGCAGTTCTTC CASSQDLGQGGNEQFF
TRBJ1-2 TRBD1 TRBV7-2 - TGTGCCAGCAGCTTAGCCTTGGGACAGGGAGAAGGGTATGGCTACACCTTC CASSLALGQGEGYGYTF
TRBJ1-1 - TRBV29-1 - TGCAGCGTTTCCCCGCTGACGGGGAACACTGAAGCTTTCTTT CSVSPLTGNTEAFF
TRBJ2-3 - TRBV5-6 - TGTGCCAGCAGCTTGTCAAATACGCAGTATTTT CASSLSNTQYF
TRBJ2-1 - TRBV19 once TGTGCCAGTAGTTTGCGAAACCAGGAACACTACAATGAGCAGTTCTTC CASSLRNQEHYNEQFF
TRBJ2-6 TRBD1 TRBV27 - TGTGCCAGCAGACCGGGACAGGGAGTTTCTGGGGCCAACGTCCTGACTTTC CASRPGQGVSGANVLTF
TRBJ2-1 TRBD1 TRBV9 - TGTGCCAGCAGCACCCAGGGGGCTAGTTACAATGAGCAGTTCTTC CASSTQGASYNEQFF
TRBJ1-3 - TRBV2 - TGTGCCAGCAGTGAAGCCAACGCCGGAAACACCATATATTTT CASSEANAGNTIYF
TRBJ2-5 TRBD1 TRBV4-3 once TGCGCCAGCAGCCCTCGACAGGGCGAGACCCAGTACTTC CASSPRQGETQYF
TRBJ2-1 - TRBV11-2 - TGTGCCAGCAGCTTAGGCACAGGAGCCTTCAATGAGCAGTTCTTC CASSLGTGAFNEQFF
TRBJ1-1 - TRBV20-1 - TGCAGTGCTATCTACACTGAAGCTTTCTTT CSAIYTEAFF
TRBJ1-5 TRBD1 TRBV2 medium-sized TGTGCCAGCAGGGGAGTACAGGGGGCCGGGCAGCCCCAGCATTTT CASRGVQGAGQPQHF
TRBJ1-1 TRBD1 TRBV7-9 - TGTGCCAGCAGCTTAGCCGGGACAGGGGGGACTGAAGCTTTCTTT CASSLAGTGGTEAFF